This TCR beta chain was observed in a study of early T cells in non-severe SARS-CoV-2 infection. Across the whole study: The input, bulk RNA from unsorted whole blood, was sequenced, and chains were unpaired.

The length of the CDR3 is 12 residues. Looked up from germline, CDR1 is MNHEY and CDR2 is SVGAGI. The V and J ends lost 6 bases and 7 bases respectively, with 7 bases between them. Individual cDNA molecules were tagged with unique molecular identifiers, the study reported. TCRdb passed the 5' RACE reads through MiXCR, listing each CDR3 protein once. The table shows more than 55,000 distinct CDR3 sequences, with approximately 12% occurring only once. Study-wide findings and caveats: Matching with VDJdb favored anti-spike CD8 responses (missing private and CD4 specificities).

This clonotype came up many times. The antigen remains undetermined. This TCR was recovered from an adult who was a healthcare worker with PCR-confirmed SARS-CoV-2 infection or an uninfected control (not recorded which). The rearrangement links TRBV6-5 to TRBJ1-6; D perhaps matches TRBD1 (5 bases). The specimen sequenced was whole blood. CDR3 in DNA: TGTGCCAGCAGAGCAGGGAATTCACCCCTCCACTTT. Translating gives CASRAGNSPLHF.